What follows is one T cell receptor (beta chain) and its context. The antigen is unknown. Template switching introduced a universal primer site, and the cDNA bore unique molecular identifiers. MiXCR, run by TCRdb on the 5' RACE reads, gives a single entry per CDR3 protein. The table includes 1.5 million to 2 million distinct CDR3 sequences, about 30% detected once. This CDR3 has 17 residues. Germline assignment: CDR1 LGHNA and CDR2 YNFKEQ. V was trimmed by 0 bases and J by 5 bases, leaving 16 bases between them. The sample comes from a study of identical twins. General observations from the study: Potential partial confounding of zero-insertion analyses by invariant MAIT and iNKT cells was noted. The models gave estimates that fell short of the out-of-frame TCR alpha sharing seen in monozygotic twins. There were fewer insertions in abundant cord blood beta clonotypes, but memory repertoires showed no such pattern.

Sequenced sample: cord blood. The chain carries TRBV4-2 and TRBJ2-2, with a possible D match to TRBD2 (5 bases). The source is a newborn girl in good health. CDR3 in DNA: TGTGCCAGCAGCCAAGAGGAGACTTGGCGGAGGACCGGGGAGCTGTTTTTT. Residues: CASSQEETWRRTGELFF.